These T cell receptor beta chains were read from a single sample in a study of blood T cell repertoires in COVID-19. Clones were sequenced by immunoSEQ multiplex PCR, and TCRdb holds only the in-frame ones, with some missing. Of around 180,000 clones detected, approximately 90% appear once; the ten largest clones hold 3.5% to 4.5%. Sequencing was carried out using peripheral blood. These receptors originate from a human donor in a cohort sampled during active COVID-19. The CDR3 runs from the conserved cysteine through the conserved F or W. The D gene is left open where the match is weak. Part of the rows lack a size; the others show once, few, many or a class for expanded clones.

V	J	size	D	CDR3	DNA
TRBV6-1	TRBJ1-2	.	.	CASSEHRGSRDGYTF	TGTGCCAGCAGTGAACATCGGGGGTCGAGGGATGGCTACACCTTC
TRBV28	TRBJ1-4	.	.	CASSRGSNDPNEKLFF	TGTGCCAGCTCCCGCGGGAGTAATGATCCTAATGAAAAACTGTTTTTT
TRBV4-3	TRBJ2-5	.	TRBD2	CASSQDASGGAQETQYF	TGCGCCAGCAGCCAAGATGCTAGCGGGGGGGCCCAAGAGACCCAGTACTTC
TRBV5-1	TRBJ1-2	.	TRBD1	CASSIRTGALSGYTF	TGCGCCAGCAGCATCCGTACAGGGGCCCTCTCGGGCTACACCTTC
TRBV11-2	TRBJ2-5	.	.	CASSYGLETQYF	TGTGCCAGCAGCTACGGTTTGGAGACCCAGTACTTC
TRBV5-4	TRBJ1-2	.	.	CASSLGQTEDYGYTF	TGTGCCAGCAGCTTAGGACAGACAGAGGACTATGGCTACACCTTC
TRBV6-2/TRBV6-3	TRBJ2-2	.	.	CASSLLVNTGELFF	TGTGCCAGCAGTCTACTAGTTAACACCGGGGAGCTGTTTTTT
TRBV6-5	TRBJ1-2	.	.	CASIKQGYEGYTF	TGTGCCAGCATCAAACAGGGCTATGAAGGCTACACCTTC
TRBV3-1/TRBV3-2	TRBJ2-7	.	.	CASSQDDRPTF	TGTGCCAGCAGCCAAGATGACAGGCCAACCTTC
TRBV4-1	TRBJ2-6	.	TRBD1	CASSHPFGGQGLGANVLTF	TGCGCCAGCAGCCACCCCTTCGGAGGACAGGGGCTTGGGGCCAACGTCCTGACTTTC
TRBV12-3/TRBV12-4	TRBJ1-1	.	TRBD1	CASSGQGVTEAFF	TGTGCCAGCAGCGGACAGGGGGTCACTGAAGCTTTCTTT
TRBV5-1	TRBJ1-1	.	TRBD1	CASSQDRVTEAFF	TGCGCCAGCAGTCAGGACAGGGTTACTGAAGCTTTCTTT
TRBV24-1	TRBJ2-5	.	.	CATSDSRTNLLETQYF	TGTGCCACCAGTGATAGTCGGACAAACCTTCTAGAGACCCAGTACTTC
TRBV24-1	TRBJ2-3	.	TRBD2	CATSDPGTSGSTDTQYF	TGTGCCACCAGTGATCCCGGGACTAGCGGTAGCACAGATACGCAGTATTTT
TRBV7-7	TRBJ2-3	.	TRBD2	CASSSGTSGGAQYF	TGTGCTAGCAGTTCCGGGACTAGCGGGGGAGCGCAGTATTTT
TRBV4-3	TRBJ2-3	.	.	CASSQVSSTDTQYF	TGCGCCAGCAGCCAAGTCTCTAGCACAGATACGCAGTATTTT
TRBV30	TRBJ1-1	.	.	CAWSGLWNTEAFF	TGTGCCTGGAGCGGACTGTGGAACACTGAAGCTTTCTTT
TRBV6-6	TRBJ1-4	.	.	CASSRDAGGEKLFF	TGTGCCAGCAGTCGGGACGCCGGGGGTGAAAAACTGTTTTTT
TRBV5-6	TRBJ2-3	.	TRBD2	CASSSGLATDTQYF	TGTGCCAGCAGCTCGGGACTAGCTACAGATACGCAGTATTTT
TRBV18	TRBJ1-1	few	.	CASSPEQDTEAFF	TGTGCCAGCTCACCTGAACAGGACACTGAAGCTTTCTTT
TRBV19	TRBJ2-3	.	TRBD2	CASSTVGLAGGADTQYF	TGTGCCAGTAGTACCGTGGGACTAGCGGGAGGGGCAGATACGCAGTATTTT
TRBV27	TRBJ2-7	.	.	CASSFGPGEQYF	.
TRBV4-3	TRBJ2-6	.	TRBD2	CASSQDWSGGASGANVLTF	TGCGCCAGCAGCCAAGATTGGAGCGGGGGCGCCTCTGGGGCCAACGTCCTGACTTTC
TRBV30	TRBJ1-6	.	TRBD1	CAWSMGQGDSPLHF	TGTGCCTGGAGTATGGGACAGGGGGATTCACCCCTCCACTTT
TRBV5-5	TRBJ2-7	.	.	CASSLAMGLYEQYF	TGTGCCAGCAGCTTGGCTATGGGGCTCTACGAGCAGTACTTC
TRBV11-3	TRBJ2-7	.	.	CASSLGGPYEQYF	TGTGCCAGCAGCTTAGGGGGGCCCTACGAGCAGTACTTC
TRBV19	TRBJ1-1	.	.	CARTCANRAEAFF	TGTGCCAGAACCTGCGCGAATCGGGCTGAAGCTTTCTTT
TRBV18	TRBJ1-1	.	TRBD1	CASSPDRAYTEAFF	TGTGCCAGCTCACCGGACAGGGCCTACACTGAAGCTTTCTTT
TRBV28	TRBJ1-5	.	TRBD1	CASRLGQGDQPQHF	TGTGCCAGCAGGCTGGGACAGGGAGATCAGCCCCAGCATTTT
TRBV3-1/TRBV3-2	TRBJ1-6	once	TRBD1	CATHRGLIFSYNSPLHF	TGTGCCACCCACAGGGGCCTCATTTTCTCCTATAATTCACCCCTCCACTTT
TRBV5-5	TRBJ1-2	few	TRBD1	CASSLEAGGFYGYTF	TGTGCCAGCAGCTTGGAGGCAGGGGGCTTCTATGGCTACACCTTC
TRBV19	TRBJ2-7	.	.	CASSIEGRSYEQYF	TGTGCCAGTAGTATAGAGGGCAGATCCTACGAGCAGTACTTC
TRBV2	TRBJ2-7	once	TRBD2	CASSGIAGGNEQYF	TGTGCCAGCAGTGGAATAGCGGGAGGGAACGAGCAGTACTTC
TRBV6-5	TRBJ1-3	.	TRBD1	CASRNRGSRNTIYF	TGTGCCAGCAGAAACAGGGGGTCTAGAAACACCATATATTTT
TRBV6-6	TRBJ1-2	once	TRBD1	CASERTGGDGYTF	TGTGCCAGCGAGAGGACAGGCGGTGATGGCTACACCTTC
TRBV5-1	TRBJ2-7	.	.	CASSDKAYEQYF	TGCGCCAGCAGCGACAAGGCCTACGAGCAGTACTTC
TRBV29-1	TRBJ1-5	.	TRBD1	CSVRTGDQPQHF	TGCAGCGTTCGGACAGGAGATCAGCCCCAGCATTTT
TRBV9	TRBJ2-1	.	.	CASGRDVHNEQFF	TGTGCCAGCGGGCGAGATGTCCACAATGAGCAGTTCTTC
TRBV4-3	TRBJ2-2	many	.	CASSHPGPNPGELFF	TGCGCCAGCAGCCACCCAGGCCCTAACCCAGGGGAGCTGTTTTTT
TRBV27	TRBJ2-3	.	.	CASRGQADTQYF	TGTGCCAGCAGGGGGCAGGCAGATACGCAGTATTTT
TRBV7-2	TRBJ1-5	.	.	CASSLDRRGNQPQHF	TGTGCCAGCAGCTTAGACAGGCGCGGCAATCAGCCCCAGCATTTT
TRBV10-2	TRBJ2-7	.	.	CASLKPSSYEQYF	TGCGCCAGCCTAAAGCCCTCCTCCTACGAGCAGTACTTC
TRBV9	TRBJ1-2	.	TRBD1	CASSVGTGEYGYTF	TGTGCCAGCAGCGTCGGGACAGGCGAGTATGGCTACACCTTC
TRBV7-9	TRBJ2-1	.	TRBD2	CASSPGLAPGEQFF	TGTGCCAGCAGCCCGGGACTAGCCCCCGGTGAGCAGTTCTTC
TRBV6-2/TRBV6-3	TRBJ2-5	.	.	CASSYHAGKETQYF	TGTGCCAGCAGTTACCATGCGGGAAAAGAGACCCAGTACTTC
TRBV14	TRBJ1-5	.	.	CASSQGAHQPQHF	TGTGCCAGCAGCCAAGGAGCTCATCAGCCCCAGCATTTT
TRBV7-8	TRBJ1-1	.	.	CASSLENWNTEAFF	TGTGCCAGCAGCTTGGAGAATTGGAACACTGAAGCTTTCTTT